The 16 T cell receptor beta chains below all came from one sample that was sequenced in a study of technical replicates of blood from several donors. TCRdb's copy holds only in-frame clones and misses some; the assay was immunoSEQ multiplex PCR. The sample shows tens of thousands of clones, around 92% of them seen only once. The sequenced material came from PBMCs. These receptors came from a human donor in good health. Some clones in this sample may be carry-over from other donors' samples.

The chain recombines TRBV19 with TRBJ1-2; D gene ambiguous. Germline V CDR1 and CDR2: LNHDA, SQIVND (reference sequence). V lost 10 bases to trimming and J lost 8 bases, with 11 bases between them. CDR3 length: 10 residues. The CDR3 nucleotides are TGTGCCACCTACCGGGGAGGCTACACCTTC. Amino acid sequence: CATYRGGYTF.

This chain links TRBV2 with TRBJ1-5; possibly TRBD1 for D (5 bases). V gave up 7 bases and J gave up 10 bases, with 17 bases separating them. The CDR3 has 13 amino acids. The germline V gene has CDR1 SNHLY and CDR2 FYNNEI. CDR3 protein: CASMVGGISPQHF. In DNA, the CDR3 is TGTGCCAGCATGGTGGGGGGTATCAGCCCCCAGCATTTT.

J is TRBJ1-6 and V is TRBV11-2; D is possibly TRBD1 (5 bases). Per germline, CDR1 SGHAT and CDR2 FQNNGV. The CDR3 loop spans 18 amino acids. Trimming took 4 bases from V and 0 from J, leaving 16 bases between them. The CDR3 loop is CASSSRTGGSSYNSPLHF. The CDR3 DNA sequence: TGTGCCAGCAGCTCCCGGACGGGGGGGAGCTCCTATAATTCACCCCTCCACTTT.

The gene calls are TRBV4-2 and TRBJ2-1; D call uncertain. Per the germline V gene, CDR1 is LGHNA and CDR2 is YNFKEQ. The V and J ends lost 4 bases and 4 bases respectively, with 11 bases between them. This CDR3 comprises 14 residues. The CDR3 spells CASSPLGLYNEQFF. The CDR3 DNA is TGTGCCAGCAGCCCTCTGGGCCTTTACAATGAGCAGTTCTTC.

The gene calls are TRBV30 and TRBJ1-2, with 9 bases lining up with TRBD1. The CDR3 totals 16 residues. Per germline, CDR1 GTSNPN and CDR2 SVGIG (reference sequence). The J segment lost 8 bases and the V segment lost 3 bases, leaving 16 bases of the junction unmatched. DNA of the CDR3: TGTGCCTGGAGCTACCGGGACAGGGATCCTAAGGGAGGCTACACCTTC. This sequence encodes CAWSYRDRDPKGGYTF.

The chain has TRBV5-5 and TRBJ1-2, with TRBD1 as a possible D gene (5 bases). The CDR3 runs to 14 residues. V lost 4 bases and J 1 base, leaving 11 bases between the germline ends. Germline V lookup: CDR1 SGHKS, CDR2 YYEKEE (reference sequence). The CDR3 bases are TGTGCCAGCAGCCAACAGGATTTTAACTATGGCTACACCTTC. It translates to CASSQQDFNYGYTF.

The chain links TRBV19 to TRBJ2-1; 11 bases agree with TRBD2. CDR1 LNHDA and CDR2 SQIVND come from the germline V gene (reference sequence). V trimming: 6 bases; J trimming: 2 bases; junction bases outside the gene matches: 3. CDR3 length: 15 amino acids. CDR3 sequence (DNA): TGTGCCAGTAGCCCACTAGCGGGGGCCTACAATGAGCAGTTCTTC. Its translation is CASSPLAGAYNEQFF. Based on the CDR3 plus reference TRBV19 and TRBJ2-1, the full variable domain is DGGITQSPKYLFRKEGQNVTLSCEQNLNHDAMYWYRQDPGQGLRLIYYSQIVNDFQKGDIAEGYSVSREKKESFPLTVTSAQKNPTAFYLCASSPLAGAYNEQFFGPGTRLTVL.

The chain employs TRBV9 and TRBJ1-6, with a weak D call TRBD1 (5 bases). This CDR3 is built from 13 residues. Germline loops: CDR1 SGDLS, CDR2 YYNGEE. With 2 bases removed from V and 10 bases from J, the gap between germline ends came to 10 bases. The CDR3 nucleotides are TGTGCCAGCAGCGTCGAGACAGCGTCACCCCTCCACTTT. It translates to CASSVETASPLHF.

The chain couples TRBV19 to TRBJ2-7; TRBD2 aligns across 9 bases. CDR1 and CDR2 from the germline V gene are LNHDA and SQIVND (reference sequence). This CDR3 is built from 16 residues. The ends lost 4 bases at V and 4 bases at J; junction bases unmatched: 11. The DNA for the CDR3 is TGTGCCAGTAGTACCATAGCGGGAGAAGCCTCGTACGAGCAGTACTTC. Its translation: CASSTIAGEASYEQYF.

This chain joins TRBV14 and TRBJ2-5; TRBD2 matches 8 bases. Unmatched junction bases numbered 5, after V lost 0 bases and J lost 5 bases. This CDR3 contains 15 residues. Germline lookup yields CDR1 SGHDN and CDR2 FVKESK. The CDR3 here is CASSQDGLARETQYF. The CDR3 nucleotides read TGTGCCAGCAGCCAAGACGGACTAGCCCGGGAGACCCAGTACTTC.

J is TRBJ1-5 and V is TRBV19; D might be TRBD1 (6 bases). V lost 9 bases and J lost 7, with 16 bases in between. The CDR3 runs 13 residues. CDR1 LNHDA and CDR2 SQIVND come from the germline V gene (reference sequence). CDR3 sequence (DNA): TGTGCCAGCCTAGGGGGGGGTCGGCAGCCCCAGCATTTT. Translation: CASLGGGRQPQHF.

The rearrangement links TRBV18 to TRBJ1-2, with D hard to call. CDR3 length: 13 residues. Trimming removed 2 bases at V and 2 bases at J, with 6 bases between. The germline gives CDR1 KGHSH, CDR2 LQKENI. CDR3 in amino acids: CASSPSGNYGYTF. CDR3 bases: TGTGCCAGCTCACCATCCGGGAACTATGGCTACACCTTC.

The chain links TRBV6-1 to TRBJ2-7; 8 bases are a match to TRBD2. Trimming cost V 3 bases and J 3 bases; bases outside gene matches: 4. Germline V lookup: CDR1 MNHNS, CDR2 SASEGT. The CDR3 consists of 14 residues. The CDR3: CASSDFAGGYEQYF. The CDR3 DNA reads TGTGCCAGCAGTGATTTCGCGGGGGGCTACGAGCAGTACTTC.

The CDR3 sequence: CASSFRGTNEKLFF. In nucleotides, the CDR3 is TGCGCCAGCAGCTTCAGGGGAACTAATGAAAAACTGTTTTTT. The chain has TRBV5-1 and TRBJ1-4; D is possibly TRBD1 (6 bases). V was shortened by 2 bases and J by 1 base, with 6 bases between the two germline ends. CDR3 length equals 14 residues. Germline loops: CDR1 SGHRS, CDR2 YFSETQ.

The V gene is TRBV5-4, the J gene TRBJ1-4, with a tentative D call TRBD1 (6 bases). The CDR3 totals 16 residues. CDR1 and CDR2 from the germline V gene are SGHNT and YYREEE (reference sequence). Between the trimmed V and J ends, which lost 0 bases and 9 bases, there was a span of 18 bases. The CDR3, as DNA: TGTGCCAGCAGCTTGGGGGATGGCAGGGGCGGAAAAAAACTGTTTTTT. Protein product: CASSLGDGRGGKKLFF. The variable domain in full, with the rest retrieved from reference TRBV5-4 and TRBJ1-4, is ETGVTQSPTHLIKTRGQQVTLRCSSQSGHNTVSWYQQALGQGPQFIFQYYREEENGRGNFPPRFSGLQFPNYSSELNVNALELDDSALYLCASSLGDGRGGKKLFFGSGTQLSVL.

This sequence joins TRBV11-3 and TRBJ2-3, with 9 bases fitting TRBD2. Trimming at V came to 7 bases and at J to 3 bases, leaving 11 bases not matched to a gene. The CDR3 contains 16 residues. The germline CDR1 and CDR2 sequences are SGHNT and YENEEA. The CDR3 protein is CASNHSSGLATDTQYF. The CDR3 DNA sequence: TGTGCCAGCAATCACAGCTCGGGACTAGCTACAGATACGCAGTATTTT. Drawing the rest from reference TRBV11-3 and TRBJ2-3, the complete variable domain is EAGVVQSPRYKIIEKKQPVAFWCNPISGHNTLYWYLQNLGQGPELLIRYENEEAVDDSQLPKDRFSAERLKGVDSTLKIQPAELGDSAVYLCASNHSSGLATDTQYFGPGTRLTVL.